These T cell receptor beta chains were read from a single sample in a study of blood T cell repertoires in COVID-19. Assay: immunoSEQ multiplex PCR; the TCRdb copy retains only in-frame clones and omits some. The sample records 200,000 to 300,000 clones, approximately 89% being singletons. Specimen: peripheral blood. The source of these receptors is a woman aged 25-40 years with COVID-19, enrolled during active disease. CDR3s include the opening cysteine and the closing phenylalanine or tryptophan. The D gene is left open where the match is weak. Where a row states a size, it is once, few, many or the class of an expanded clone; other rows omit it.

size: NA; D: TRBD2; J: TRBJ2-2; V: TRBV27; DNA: TGTGCCAGCAGCTTCTTGAACTGGACTAGCGGGGGGGGAAACACCGGGGAGCTGTTTTTT; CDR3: CASSFLNWTSGGGNTGELFF
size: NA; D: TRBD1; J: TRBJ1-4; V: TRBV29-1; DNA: TGCAGCATTTCAGGGGGGACCCATGAAAAACTGTTTTTT; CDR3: CSISGGTHEKLFF
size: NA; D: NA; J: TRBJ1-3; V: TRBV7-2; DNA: TGTGCCAGCAGCCCCGGGAGAAGCTCTGGAAACACCATATATTTT; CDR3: CASSPGRSSGNTIYF
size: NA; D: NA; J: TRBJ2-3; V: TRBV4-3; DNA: TGCGCCAGCAGCCACCAGAGGGGGGGGGATACGCAGTATTTT; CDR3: CASSHQRGGDTQYF
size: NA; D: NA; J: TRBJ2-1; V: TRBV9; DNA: TGTGCCAGCAGCGTAGGGGTAGGAGGAACCTACGCTGAGCAGTTCTTC; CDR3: CASSVGVGGTYAEQFF
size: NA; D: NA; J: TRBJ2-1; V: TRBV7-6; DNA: TGTGCCAGCAGCTTAGCCAGGTCATCCATCTTC; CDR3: CASSLARSSIF
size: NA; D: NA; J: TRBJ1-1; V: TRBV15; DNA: TGTGCCACCAGCAGAGATCCGGTTACGAACACTGAAGCTTTCTTT; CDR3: CATSRDPVTNTEAFF
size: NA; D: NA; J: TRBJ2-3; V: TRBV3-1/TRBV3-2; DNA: TGTGCCAGCAGCACCCTAGGCACAGATACGCAGTATTTT; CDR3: CASSTLGTDTQYF
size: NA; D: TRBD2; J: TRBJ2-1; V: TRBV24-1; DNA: TGTGCCACCAGTGGTAGCGGGAGTTATTACAATGAGCAGTTCTTC; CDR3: CATSGSGSYYNEQFF
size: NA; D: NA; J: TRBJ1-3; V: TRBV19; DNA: TGTGCCAGTCGCGCAATCTCCGGAAACACCATATATTTT; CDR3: CASRAISGNTIYF
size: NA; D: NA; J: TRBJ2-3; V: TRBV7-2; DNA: TGTGCCAGCAGCTTAGCGAGTAGCGGAAGCACAGATACGCAGTATTTT; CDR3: CASSLASSGSTDTQYF
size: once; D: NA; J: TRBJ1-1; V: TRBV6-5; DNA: TGTGCCAGCAGCCCCGGGGATTTGAACACTGAAGCTTTCTTT; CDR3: CASSPGDLNTEAFF
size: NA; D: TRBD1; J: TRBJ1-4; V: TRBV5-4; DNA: TGTGCCAGCAGCGGGACAGCCCCTGAAAAACTGTTTTTT; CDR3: CASSGTAPEKLFF
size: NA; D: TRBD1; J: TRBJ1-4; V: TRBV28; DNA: TGTGCCAGCAGGGGACAGGCCGGAATGAAACTGTTTTTT; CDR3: CASRGQAGMKLFF
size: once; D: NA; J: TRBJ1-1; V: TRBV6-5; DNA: TGTGCCAGCAGGGGGGGAAACACTGAAGCTTTCTTT; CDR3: CASRGGNTEAFF
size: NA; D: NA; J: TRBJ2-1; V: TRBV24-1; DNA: TGTGCCACCAGTGACCCGAGCGGAGTTTCCTACAATGAGCAGTTCTTC; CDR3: CATSDPSGVSYNEQFF
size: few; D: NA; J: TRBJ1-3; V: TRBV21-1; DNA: TGTGCCAGCAGAGACAGATCAACTTTCTCTGGAAACACCATATATTTT; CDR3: CASRDRSTFSGNTIYF
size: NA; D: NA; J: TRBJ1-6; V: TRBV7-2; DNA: TGTGCCAGCAGCCCGCTCCGCCAACAGGGAGCCTATAATTCACCCCTCCACTTT; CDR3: CASSPLRQQGAYNSPLHF
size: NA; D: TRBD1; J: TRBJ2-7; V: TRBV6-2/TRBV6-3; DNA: TGTGCCAGCAGTGCGGGACAGGGTTCTATCTACGAGCAGTACTTC; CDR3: CASSAGQGSIYEQYF
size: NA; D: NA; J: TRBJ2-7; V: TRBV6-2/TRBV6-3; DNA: TGTGCCAGCAGTACCGGGACTGGGACCTACGAGCAGTACTTC; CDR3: CASSTGTGTYEQYF
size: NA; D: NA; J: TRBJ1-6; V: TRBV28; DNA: TGTGCCAGCAAGAGCGCGGCTTACTCCTGGAATTCACCCCTCCACTTT; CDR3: CASKSAAYSWNSPLHF
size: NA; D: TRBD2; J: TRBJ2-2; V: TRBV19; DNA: TGTGCCAGTAGTATGGGCCTAGCGGCCGGGGAGCTGTTTTTT; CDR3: CASSMGLAAGELFF
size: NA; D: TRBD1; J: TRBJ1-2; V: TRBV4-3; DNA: TGCGCCAGCAGACGGCGGGACAGGGGATTGGATGGCTACACCTTC; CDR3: CASRRRDRGLDGYTF
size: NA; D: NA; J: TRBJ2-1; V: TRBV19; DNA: TGTGCCAGTAGCATGACGGACTTCGATTTGTTCTTC; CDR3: CASSMTDFDLFF
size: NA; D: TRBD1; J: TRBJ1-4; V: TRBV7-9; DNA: TGTGCCAGCAGTTCCGGGACAGCCAATGAAAAACTGTTTTTT; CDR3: CASSSGTANEKLFF
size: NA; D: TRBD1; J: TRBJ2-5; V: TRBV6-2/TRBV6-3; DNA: TGTGCCAGCAGCCCAGGACAGGGTTTGGGGACCCAGTACTTC; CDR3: CASSPGQGLGTQYF
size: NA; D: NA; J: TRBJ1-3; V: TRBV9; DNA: TGTGCCAGCAGCGTAGAGGGACACTCTGGAAACACCATATATTTT; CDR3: CASSVEGHSGNTIYF
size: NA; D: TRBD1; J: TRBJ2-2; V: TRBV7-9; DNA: TGTGCCAGCAGCTTACGACAGGGCACCGGGGAGCTGTTTTTT; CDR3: CASSLRQGTGELFF
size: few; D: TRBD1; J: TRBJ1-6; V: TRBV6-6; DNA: TGTGCCAGCAGCATCGGACAGGGGGAAGTCAGGCACCTCCACTTT; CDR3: CASSIGQGEVRHLHF
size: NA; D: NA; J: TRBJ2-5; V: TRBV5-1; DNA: TGCGCCAGCAGTGACTTACAGGGGAGGAAGACCCAGTACTTC; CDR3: CASSDLQGRKTQYF
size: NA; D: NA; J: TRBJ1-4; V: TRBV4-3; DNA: TGCGCCAGCAGCCCTCAGACAGGTCGAAATGAAAAACTGTTTTTT; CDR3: CASSPQTGRNEKLFF
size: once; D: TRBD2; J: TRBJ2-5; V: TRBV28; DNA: TGTGCCAGCAGTTTGGCACTAGCGGTAAAAGAGACCCAGTACTTC; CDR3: CASSLALAVKETQYF
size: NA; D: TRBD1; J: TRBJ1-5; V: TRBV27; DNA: TGTGCCAGCAGTGCGGACAGGAATCAGCCCCAGCATTTT; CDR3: CASSADRNQPQHF
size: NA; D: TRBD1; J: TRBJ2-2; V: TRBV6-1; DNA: TGTGCCAGCAGTGAATTTTGGACAGGGGATCTGGCCGGGGAGCTGTTTTTT; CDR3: CASSEFWTGDLAGELFF
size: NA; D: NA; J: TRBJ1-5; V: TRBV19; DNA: TGTGCCAGTAGTTCCGCGGGGGGCAGCAATCAGCCCCAGCATTTT; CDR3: CASSSAGGSNQPQHF
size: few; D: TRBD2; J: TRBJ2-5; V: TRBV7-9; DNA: TGTGCCAGCAGCGTTAGCGGGAGGGCTTCAGAGACCCAGTACTTC; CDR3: CASSVSGRASETQYF
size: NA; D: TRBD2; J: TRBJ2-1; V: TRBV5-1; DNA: TGCGCCAGCAGCTTGGAGGCTAGCGGGGCATACAATGAGCAGTTCTTC; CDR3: CASSLEASGAYNEQFF
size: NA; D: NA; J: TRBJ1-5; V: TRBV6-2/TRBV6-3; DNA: TGTGCCAGCAGTCGTTGGGTCCAGGGATTCAATCAGCCCCAGCATTTT; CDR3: CASSRWVQGFNQPQHF
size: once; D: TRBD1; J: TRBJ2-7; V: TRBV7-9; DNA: TGTGCCAGCAGCGGACAGGGACGCTACGAGCAGTACTTC; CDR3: CASSGQGRYEQYF
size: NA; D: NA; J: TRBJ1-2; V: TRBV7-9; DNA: TGTGCCAGCAGCTTAGGGGTCAGAGGAAACACCTTC; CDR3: CASSLGVRGNTF
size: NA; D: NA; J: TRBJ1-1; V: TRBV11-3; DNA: TGTGCCAGCAGCTTAGGGGGGCCTTGGGGCACTGAAGCTTTCTTT; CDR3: CASSLGGPWGTEAFF
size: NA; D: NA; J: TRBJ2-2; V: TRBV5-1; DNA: TGCGCCAGCAGCCCGTGGGCCCTAGAGGGCGGGGAGCTGTTTTTT; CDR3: CASSPWALEGGELFF
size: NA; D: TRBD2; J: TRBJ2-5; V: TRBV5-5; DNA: TGTGCCAGCAGCCGCCGACTAGCGGCACAAGAGACCCAGTACTTC; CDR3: CASSRRLAAQETQYF
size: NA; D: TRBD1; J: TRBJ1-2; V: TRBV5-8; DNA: TGTGCCAGCAGCTTCGGGACAGGGGGCGGATATGGCTACACCTTC; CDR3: CASSFGTGGGYGYTF
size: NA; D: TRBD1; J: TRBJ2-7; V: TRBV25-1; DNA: TGTGCCAGCACCCTACGTAGGGGACAGGGAACCTACGAGCAGTACTTC; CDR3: CASTLRRGQGTYEQYF
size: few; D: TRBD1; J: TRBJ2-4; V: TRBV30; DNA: TGTGCCTGGAGGGGCCGGGGACAGCGAATACTAGCCAAAAACATTCAGTACTTC; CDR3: CAWRGRGQRILAKNIQYF
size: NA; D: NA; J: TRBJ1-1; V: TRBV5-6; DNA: TGTGCCAGCAGCTGGGGACGGGCGGGAGGAATGAACACTGAAGCTTTCTTT; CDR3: CASSWGRAGGMNTEAFF
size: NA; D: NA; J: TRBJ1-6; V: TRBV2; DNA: TGTGCCAGCCAAACCCAGGGGATTAATTCACCCCTCCACTTT; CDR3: CASQTQGINSPLHF
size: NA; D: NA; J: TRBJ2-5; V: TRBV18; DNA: TGTGCCAGCTCACCACCGTCCCTGGGCGGGGAGACCCAGTACTTC; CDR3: CASSPPSLGGETQYF
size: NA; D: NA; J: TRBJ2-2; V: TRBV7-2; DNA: TGTGCCAGCAGCTTAGGAAGTACAGGTGGCACCGGGGAGCTGTTTTTT; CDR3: CASSLGSTGGTGELFF
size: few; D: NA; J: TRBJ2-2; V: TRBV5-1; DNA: TGCGCCAGCAGCTCCGGACTAGGGGGGGACACCGGGGAGCTGTTTTTT; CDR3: CASSSGLGGDTGELFF
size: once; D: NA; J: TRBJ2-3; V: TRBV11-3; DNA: TGTGCCAGCAGCCCCTCCCTCTACGATACGCAGTATTTT; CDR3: CASSPSLYDTQYF
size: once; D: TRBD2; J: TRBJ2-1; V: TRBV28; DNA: TGTGCCAGCAGTATAGCGGGACCCTCCTACAATGAGCAGTTCTTC; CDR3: CASSIAGPSYNEQFF
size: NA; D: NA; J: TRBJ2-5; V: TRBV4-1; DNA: TGCGCCAGCAGCCGAGGACTTGAAGAGACCCAGTACTTC; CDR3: CASSRGLEETQYF
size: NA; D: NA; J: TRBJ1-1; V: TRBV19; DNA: TGTGCCAGTAGTCCCCAGGGGAACACTGAAGCTTTCTTT; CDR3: CASSPQGNTEAFF
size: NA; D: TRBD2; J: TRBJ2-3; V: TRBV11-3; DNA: TGTGCCAGCAGCTTAGGTACAGCGGGAGACACAGATACGCAGTATTTT; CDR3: CASSLGTAGDTDTQYF
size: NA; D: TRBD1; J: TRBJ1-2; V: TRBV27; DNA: TGTGCCAGCAGTTCCCTAGGGACAGGTGTGGGTAACTATGGCTACACCTTC; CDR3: CASSSLGTGVGNYGYTF
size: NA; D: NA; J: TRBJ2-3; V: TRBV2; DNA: TGTGCCAGCAGTGAATCTTGGCTTGGGACAGTGCTCCGGGGGGGTACCCCCACAGATACGCAGTATTTT; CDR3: CASSESWLGTVLRGGTPTDTQYF